This T cell receptor beta chain originates from a study of cytomegalovirus exposure and HLA in healthy donors. Study-level information: Membership in the Caucasian-associated ancestry cluster was found for approximately 85% of roughly 360 genotyped donors.

The CDR3 consists of 18 residues. The trim removed 1 base at V and 4 bases at J, leaving 8 bases unmatched. Germline-derived CDR1 and CDR2 are LGHNA and YNFKEQ. This clone was seen more than once but under ten times. Its antigen is as yet unknown. PCR primers comprised 60 Vbeta and 13 Jbeta primers. Profiled with immunoSEQ multiplex PCR; TCRdb holds only in-frame clones, not every one. The repertoire consists of 150,000 to 180,000 clones, with approximately 80% occurring once and the leading ten covering roughly 4.2%. Broader study findings: Confirmation in vitro established that a few CMV-associated chains were specific for CMV antigens. Compared with the roughly 700-donor mean, an Asian-associated ancestry cluster reportedly had fewer N-insertions, according to a later analysis.

This TCR was sampled from a woman between 40 and 50 years old in good health and CMV-seronegative. The specimen sequenced was PBMCs. The chain is built from TRBV4-2 and TRBJ2-3; TRBD2 matches 13 bases. The CDR3 DNA reads TGTGCCAGCAGCCAAGTCACTAGCGGGGGGGCCGAGTCAGATACGCAGTATTTT. This codes for CASSQVTSGGAESDTQYF.